A selection of T cell receptor beta chains follows, all from one sample in a study of T cell responses to AZD1222 COVID-19 vaccine. Using immunoSEQ multiplex PCR, the repertoire was profiled, and TCRdb retains in-frame clones only, with some absent. The sample lists about 62,000 clones, over 60% occurring once. Source: peripheral blood, taken on day 0 of AZD1222 vaccination. The receptors stem from an adult in good health. Both conserved end residues are part of each CDR3. The order of the fields is D gene, clone size, V gene, J gene, CDR3 protein, CDR3 DNA. The D gene is left open where the match is weak. For some rows the clone size is stated as once, few or many, or as a class when expanded; others skip it.

-	-	TRBV5-3	TRBJ1-2	CARSLGRLGLYGYTF	TGTGCCAGAAGCTTGGGAAGGCTTGGGTTGTATGGCTACACCTTC
TRBD1	-	TRBV5-5	TRBJ2-2	CASSLAGSTRGPGELFF	TGTGCCAGCAGCTTGGCCGGGTCAACTAGGGGGCCCGGGGAGCTGTTTTTT
-	-	TRBV7-8	TRBJ1-1	CASTRMNTEAFF	TGTGCCAGCACCCGAATGAACACTGAAGCTTTCTTT
-	-	TRBV18	TRBJ2-7	CASSPVQAREQYF	TGTGCCAGCTCACCAGTCCAGGCTAGGGAGCAGTACTTC
-	-	TRBV5-6	TRBJ1-4	CASSLRLGGREKLFF	TGTGCCAGCAGCTTGAGGTTAGGGGGACGCGAAAAACTGTTTTTT
-	-	TRBV3-1/TRBV3-2	TRBJ1-2	CASSPGSGRIYGYTF	TGTGCCAGCAGCCCAGGTTCCGGACGGATATATGGCTACACCTTC
-	few	TRBV6-8	TRBJ2-7	CASSPHGGEQYF	TGTGCCAGCAGCCCACATGGGGGCGAGCAGTACTTC
-	-	TRBV6-2/TRBV6-3	TRBJ1-2	CASSYSTGNGYTF	TGTGCCAGCAGTTACTCAACTGGGAACGGCTACACCTTC
-	-	TRBV9	TRBJ2-3	CASSPQGISDTQYF	TGTGCCAGCAGCCCTCAGGGTATTTCAGATACGCAGTATTTT
TRBD1	few	TRBV10-2	TRBJ1-6	CASVQGKDPYNSPLHF	TGCGCCAGCGTACAGGGGAAAGACCCCTATAATTCACCCCTCCACTTT
-	-	TRBV11-1	TRBJ1-1	CASSLLRHLNTEAFF	TGTGCCAGCAGCTTACTTAGACACCTGAACACTGAAGCTTTCTTT
-	-	TRBV4-1	TRBJ2-2	CASSQGPLNTGELFF	TGCGCCAGCAGCCAGGGACCGCTCAACACCGGGGAGCTGTTTTTT
-	once	TRBV20-1	TRBJ1-4	CSASFNEKLFF	TGCAGTGCTAGTTTCAATGAAAAACTGTTTTTT
-	-	TRBV28	TRBJ2-1	CASTLEVQSYNEQFF	TGTGCCAGCACCCTTGAGGTACAGTCCTACAATGAGCAGTTCTTC
-	once	TRBV6-2/TRBV6-3	TRBJ1-1	CASSPVGRAGTEAFF	TGTGCCAGCAGCCCAGTTGGTCGAGCGGGCACTGAAGCTTTCTTT
TRBD1	few	TRBV12-3/TRBV12-4	TRBJ2-7	CASSFGLTGEYF	TGTGCCAGCAGTTTTGGATTGACAGGGGAGTACTTC
-	-	TRBV4-3	TRBJ2-7	CASSPQGRGGYEQYF	TGCGCCAGCAGCCCTCAGGGGCGGGGCGGCTACGAGCAGTACTTC
-	-	TRBV7-9	TRBJ2-1	CASSWEMSSYNEQFF	TGTGCCAGCAGCTGGGAGATGAGCTCCTACAATGAGCAGTTCTTC
-	few	TRBV5-4	TRBJ2-1	CASDFHIRTYNEQFF	TGTGCCAGCGACTTTCACATCCGCACCTACAATGAGCAGTTCTTC
-	-	TRBV7-2	TRBJ2-3	CASRQTDTQYF	TGTGCCAGCAGACAAACAGATACGCAGTATTTT
TRBD2	-	TRBV7-8	TRBJ2-3	CASSPSGGEGSTQYF	TGTGCCAGCAGCCCCAGCGGGGGGGAGGGGAGTACGCAGTATTTT
TRBD2	few	TRBV4-3	TRBJ2-7	CASSQEAHLAGGEYEQYF	TGCGCCAGCAGCCAAGAGGCCCACTTAGCGGGGGGGGAGTACGAGCAGTACTTC
-	-	TRBV5-1	TRBJ2-2	CASSPLQTGELFF	TGCGCCAGCAGTCCCCTTCAGACCGGGGAGCTGTTTTTT
-	-	TRBV21-1	TRBJ2-2	CASSSGRRTGELFF	TGTGCCAGCAGTTCCGGACGACGGACCGGGGAGCTGTTTTTT
-	-	TRBV3-1/TRBV3-2	TRBJ1-1	CASSNRGWNTEAFF	TGTGCCAGCTCCAACCGGGGGTGGAACACTGAAGCTTTCTTT
TRBD1	once	TRBV6-2/TRBV6-3	TRBJ1-1	CASSYPVPATGESTNTEAFF	TGTGCCAGCAGTTACCCCGTCCCTGCGACAGGGGAGTCCACGAACACTGAAGCTTTCTTT
TRBD1	-	TRBV15	TRBJ1-4	CATSKRTGAYEKLFF	TGTGCCACCAGCAAACGGACAGGGGCCTATGAAAAACTGTTTTTT
-	-	TRBV5-6	TRBJ2-3	CASSLEIGANTDTQYF	TGTGCCAGCAGCTTGGAGATAGGGGCGAACACAGATACGCAGTATTTT
TRBD1	-	TRBV10-3	TRBJ2-2	CAIRLTGHGELFF	TGTGCCATCAGGCTGACAGGGCACGGGGAGCTGTTTTTT
TRBD1	-	TRBV12-5	TRBJ1-2	CASGIETGGGGYTF	TGTGCTAGTGGTATCGAGACAGGGGGCGGTGGCTACACCTTC
TRBD1	once	TRBV7-6	TRBJ1-2	CASSSGQGLNYGYTF	TGTGCCAGCAGCTCTGGACAGGGACTTAACTATGGCTACACCTTC
-	few	TRBV7-6	TRBJ2-7	CASSPGPNYEQYF	TGTGCCAGCAGCCCAGGGCCAAACTACGAGCAGTACTTC
TRBD1	-	TRBV7-6	TRBJ1-6	CASSPWDRYNSPLHF	TGTGCCAGCAGCCCATGGGACAGATATAATTCACCCCTCCACTTT
-	-	TRBV20-1	TRBJ1-6	CSARDLALHF	TGCAGTGCTAGAGATCTAGCCCTCCACTTT
-	-	TRBV4-3	TRBJ1-5	CASSQVWLAGQPQHF	TGCGCCAGCAGCCAAGTATGGTTGGCCGGCCAGCCCCAGCATTTT
TRBD1	once	TRBV4-1	TRBJ1-2	CASSWDRAYSGYTF	TGCGCCAGCAGTTGGGACAGGGCCTATAGTGGCTACACCTTC
TRBD1	-	TRBV27	TRBJ1-6	CASRSDRTSPLHF	TGTGCCAGCAGATCGGACAGGACGTCACCCCTCCACTTT
-	-	TRBV12-5	TRBJ2-3	CASGLVRVGDTQYF	TGTGCTAGTGGTTTGGTTCGGGTAGGAGATACGCAGTATTTT
-	-	TRBV27	TRBJ2-7	CASSLDRTYEQYF	TGTGCCAGCAGTTTAGATAGAACCTACGAGCAGTACTTC
TRBD1	-	TRBV27	TRBJ1-1	CASSLQGDTEAFF	TGTGCCAGCAGTCTACAGGGGGACACTGAAGCTTTCTTT
-	-	TRBV14	TRBJ1-3	CASSYGNTIYF	TGTGCCAGCAGCTACGGAAACACCATATATTTT
TRBD1	-	TRBV7-3	TRBJ1-2	CASSPSGTGSYGYTF	TGTGCCAGCAGCCCCTCCGGGACAGGGAGCTATGGCTACACCTTC
-	-	TRBV7-2	TRBJ2-2	CASSFRGATGELFF	TGTGCCAGCAGCTTCAGGGGTGCCACCGGGGAGCTGTTTTTT
-	-	TRBV9	TRBJ2-2	CASSVGTGNTGELFF	TGTGCCAGCAGCGTCGGTACAGGGAACACCGGGGAGCTGTTTTTT
-	-	TRBV2	TRBJ1-2	CASNFNYGYTF	TGTGCCAGCAATTTCAACTATGGCTACACCTTC
-	-	TRBV27	TRBJ2-3	CASRTTGTDTQYF	TGTGCCAGCAGAACTACAGGAACGGATACGCAGTATTTT